This T cell receptor beta chain was recorded in a study of CD8+CD57+ T cells in acquired aplastic anemia. Study-level points and caveats: A set of about 28 CD8+ CDR3 sequences was shared between patients and controls, and these sequences appeared highly expressed in patients.

This clonotype was seen a single time. Its antigen is undetermined. The CDR3 runs 14 residues. Germline CDR1 is SEHNR and CDR2 is FQNEAQ (reference sequence). Trimming shortened V by 5 bases and J by 0 bases, and 10 bases separated the two germline ends. Genomic DNA was employed as the template in profiling TCR beta VDJ and CDR3. TCRdb ran MiXCR on the reads and lists one entry per CDR3 protein. Of about 190,000 distinct CDR3 sequences listed, 64% are singletons. The rearrangement joins TRBV7-9 to TRBJ1-2, with D unresolved. The sample comprised sorted CD4+, CD8+, or CD8+CD57+ T cells (not recorded which) from PBMCs. The receptor comes from a human donor with severe aplastic anemia or a healthy control (not recorded which). CDR3 residues: CASSASASNYGYTF. Here the CDR3 DNA reads TGTGCCAGCAGCGCATCGGCCTCTAACTATGGCTACACCTTC.